This is a list of T cell receptor beta chains from one sample in a study of T cells in Graves' hyperthyroidism and ophthalmopathy. One entry per CDR3 protein, called by TCRdb with MiXCR from the multiplex PCR reads. The sample lists about 520,000 distinct CDR3 sequences; less than 25% were seen once. Material: blood. The receptors here all came from a man between 18 and 29 years old with Graves' hyperthyroidism. The CDR3 runs from the conserved cysteine through the conserved F or W. A D gene is named only where the DNA matches it firmly. Part of the rows lack a size; the others show once, few, many or a class for expanded clones.

D	J	V	size	CDR3	DNA
.	TRBJ2-7	TRBV20-1	many	CSARVLDTEQYF	TGCAGTGCTAGAGTACTGGACACAGAGCAGTACTTC
TRBD1	TRBJ1-1	TRBV20-1	many	CSAPNSDRAKMNTEAFF	TGCAGTGCTCCTAACTCGGACAGGGCTAAAATGAACACTGAAGCTTTCTTT
.	TRBJ1-2	TRBV5-1	few	CASSSPMGGDYGYTF	TGCGCCAGCAGCTCGCCGATGGGGGGAGACTATGGCTACACCTTC
.	TRBJ2-5	TRBV20-1	.	CSARDLWQETQYF	TGCAGTGCTAGAGATCTTTGGCAAGAGACCCAGTACTTC
.	TRBJ1-1	TRBV20-1	.	CSAPLGRLDTEAFF	TGCAGTGCTCCCCTCGGTCGGTTGGACACTGAAGCTTTCTTT
.	TRBJ1-1	TRBV19	many	CATFSGGVEAFF	TGTGCCACCTTTTCTGGGGGGGTTGAAGCTTTCTTT
.	TRBJ2-7	TRBV6-2/TRBV6-3	many	CASSYDHTKGYEQYF	TGTGCCAGCAGTTACGATCATACGAAGGGCTACGAGCAGTACTTC
TRBD1	TRBJ2-7	TRBV5-1	few	CASSLLGGTGGYEQYF	TGCGCCAGCAGCTTATTGGGAGGGACAGGGGGTTACGAGCAGTACTTC
.	TRBJ1-1	TRBV11-2	.	CAISYWTGMNTEAFF	TGTGCCATCAGCTATTGGACGGGCATGAACACTGAAGCTTTCTTT
TRBD1	TRBJ1-5	TRBV28	many	CASSLAGGYNQPQHF	TGTGCCAGCAGTTTAGCAGGGGGCTACAATCAGCCCCAGCATTTT
TRBD2	TRBJ2-5	TRBV9	many	CASSAGLAGGQETQYF	TGTGCCAGCAGCGCTGGACTAGCGGGGGGCCAAGAGACCCAGTACTTC
.	TRBJ2-2	TRBV6-1	many	CASSDGVQGPLPF	TGTGCCAGCAGTGATGGGGTACAGGGTCCTCTCCCGTTT
.	TRBJ2-7	TRBV6-1	.	CASTLGVEYEQYF	TGTGCCAGCACCCTGGGGGTTGAGTACGAGCAGTACTTC
.	TRBJ2-5	TRBV5-5	.	CASSLGHNQETQYF	TGTGCCAGCAGCTTGGGGCATAACCAAGAGACCCAGTACTTC
.	TRBJ1-2	TRBV6-2/TRBV6-3	.	CASMSSTVYGYTF	TGTGCCAGCATGTCTTCGACAGTCTATGGCTACACCTTC
.	TRBJ1-2	TRBV6-1	.	CASSPTRVYGYTF	TGTGCCAGCAGTCCGACGAGGGTCTATGGCTACACCTTC
.	TRBJ1-1	TRBV20-1	.	CSARDYFAWGGGTEAFF	TGCAGTGCTAGAGACTATTTTGCGTGGGGGGGCGGCACTGAAGCTTTCTTT
TRBD2	TRBJ2-7	TRBV2	.	CASSVSGRVLDEQYF	TGTGCCAGCAGTGTTAGCGGGAGGGTACTTGACGAGCAGTACTTC
.	TRBJ2-5	TRBV18	.	CASSPVPKPVKGTQYF	TGTGCCAGCTCACCAGTTCCGAAGCCTGTGAAGGGGACCCAGTACTTC
TRBD1	TRBJ1-1	TRBV27	many	CASSLTGGHTEAFF	TGTGCCAGCAGCCTAACAGGGGGCCACACTGAAGCTTTCTTT
.	TRBJ1-1	TRBV18	many	CASSLVKDTEAFF	TGTGCCAGCTCACTTGTGAAGGACACTGAAGCTTTCTTT
.	TRBJ2-7	TRBV4-2	few	CASSPMAGTSYEQYF	TGTGCCAGCAGCCCAATGGCGGGGACCTCCTACGAGCAGTACTTC
.	TRBJ2-5	TRBV19	.	CASKFSDVQETQYF	TGTGCCAGTAAGTTCTCAGACGTCCAAGAGACCCAGTACTTC
.	TRBJ2-7	TRBV6-5	many	CAGGTASSYEQYF	TGTGCCGGCGGGACAGCCAGCTCCTACGAGCAGTACTTC
TRBD1	TRBJ2-5	TRBV20-1	many	CSARDRQQGVETQYF	TGCAGTGCTAGAGATCGGCAACAGGGGGTCGAGACCCAGTACTTC
.	TRBJ2-2	TRBV9	.	CASSVEGFGELFF	TGTGCCAGCAGCGTAGAGGGATTCGGGGAGCTGTTTTTT
.	TRBJ2-5	TRBV28	.	CASSLLVRPYQETQYF	TGTGCCAGCAGTTTATTGGTCAGGCCGTACCAAGAGACCCAGTACTTC
.	TRBJ1-1	TRBV9	many	CASSVRQDSSMNTEAFF	TGTGCCAGCAGCGTTCGACAGGACTCTTCTATGAACACTGAAGCTTTCTTT
TRBD1	TRBJ1-5	TRBV14	.	CASSRLGTGGGEGQPQHF	TGTGCCAGCAGCCGTTTAGGAACAGGGGGAGGTGAGGGTCAGCCCCAGCATTTT
.	TRBJ2-7	TRBV6-2/TRBV6-3	many	CASRLGSAYEQYF	TGTGCCAGCAGGCTAGGGTCGGCCTACGAGCAGTACTTC
.	TRBJ1-2	TRBV6-1	many	CASSEALGGDYGYTF	TGTGCCAGCAGTGAAGCGTTGGGGGGGGACTATGGCTACACCTTC
.	TRBJ1-5	TRBV18	few	CASSLRENQPQHF	TGTGCCAGCTCCCTCAGGGAGAATCAGCCCCAGCATTTT
.	TRBJ1-2	TRBV28	many	CAGKPHLESYGYTF	TGTGCCGGCAAACCTCACCTAGAGAGCTATGGCTACACCTTC
.	TRBJ2-5	TRBV28	many	CASSRASGETQYF	TGTGCCAGCAGTCGAGCATCGGGGGAGACCCAGTACTTC
.	TRBJ2-7	TRBV12-5	.	CASGLVNGGRSYEQYF	TGTGCTAGTGGTTTGGTAAACGGAGGCAGATCCTACGAGCAGTACTTC